These T cell receptor beta chains were read from a single sample in a study of tumor-infiltrating lymphocytes in primary liver carcinoma. MiXCR, applied by TCRdb to the multiplex PCR reads, yields one record per CDR3 protein. The sample consists of 40,000 to 60,000 distinct CDR3 sequences, about 80% of them appearing once. Sequencing was performed on liver tumor tissue from sampling region 3. Receptors originate from a man aged 35 to 55 with primary liver carcinoma and hepatitis B virus infection. Each CDR3 is given with its conserved first and last residue. The order of the fields is clone size, J gene, V gene, D gene, CDR3 DNA, CDR3 protein. D genes are given only for firm matches. Where a row states a size, it is once, few, many or the class of an expanded clone; other rows omit it.

>-|TRBJ2-1|TRBV5-1|-
TGCGCCAGTGAGAAACTAACGGGAAGCTCCTACAATGAGCAGTTCTTC
CASEKLTGSSYNEQFF
>many|TRBJ2-4|TRBV5-4|-
TGTGCCAGCAGCCTATCTCTAGCCAAAAACATTCAGTACTTC
CASSLSLAKNIQYF
>few|TRBJ1-1|TRBV11-2|-
TGTGCCAGCAACTTAACCCCAGAGTACACTGAAGCTTTCTTT
CASNLTPEYTEAFF
>-|TRBJ1-1|TRBV6-5|-
TGTGCCAGCGGTTACCAGGACGGTCGGCCTGAAGCTTTCTTT
CASGYQDGRPEAFF
>-|TRBJ2-2|TRBV7-9|-
TGTGCCAGCAGTTCAGAAGGGTTTCGAACCGGGGAGCTGGTTTTT
CASSSEGFRTGELVF
>many|TRBJ2-4|TRBV6-2/TRBV6-3|TRBD2
TGTGCCAGCAGTCCACCGGGACTAGGCGTCTCACTAGCCAAAAACATTCAGTACTTC
CASSPPGLGVSLAKNIQYF
>-|TRBJ2-1|TRBV12-3/TRBV12-4|TRBD2
TGTGCCAGCAGCCGGACTAGGTGGAGCAATGAGCAGTTCTTC
CASSRTRWSNEQFF
>-|TRBJ1-2|TRBV7-9|TRBD1
TGTGCCAGCAGCTTACTACAGGGGACGATATTGAGGTCTGGTCACACCTTC
CASSLLQGTILRSGHTF
>-|TRBJ2-5|TRBV11-2|-
TGTGCCAGCAGCTTAATGGGAGATAACCAGCACTTC
CASSLMGDNQHF
>-|TRBJ2-7|TRBV11-2|-
TGTGCCAGAAGCTTAACTGGCGCTGCCTACGAGCAGTACTTC
CARSLTGAAYEQYF
>-|TRBJ2-1|TRBV7-8|TRBD2
TGTGCCAGCAGCTCCGGACTAGCGGGAGCGGTGCAGTTCTTT
CASSSGLAGAVQFF
>-|TRBJ1-6|TRBV14|TRBD1
TGTGCCAGCAACCAGGAGGGGGACAGGGCCTATTCACCCCTCCACTTT
CASNQEGDRAYSPLHF
>-|TRBJ2-7|TRBV29-1|TRBD1
TGCAACCTTGATCTGGGCCGACAGGGATCGAGTTACGAGCAGTACTTC
CNLDLGRQGSSYEQYF
>many|TRBJ2-6|TRBV29-1|-
TGCAGCGTTGAAGATTACTCGGGAGCTGGGGCCAACGTCCTGACTTTC
CSVEDYSGAGANVLTF
>many|TRBJ2-3|TRBV5-5|TRBD2
TGTGCCAGCAGCTCGACTAGCGGCTACACAGATACGCAGTATTTT
CASSSTSGYTDTQYF
>-|TRBJ2-7|TRBV5-1|TRBD2
TGCGCCAGCAGCGAGACTAGCGGGGATGACTACGAGCAGTACTTC
CASSETSGDDYEQYF
>many|TRBJ2-7|TRBV6-6|TRBD2
TGTGCCAGCAGTTCATCGGGACTAGCGGGAGGGCCGGGCGAGCAGTACTTC
CASSSSGLAGGPGEQYF
>-|TRBJ2-5|TRBV5-1|TRBD2
TGCGCCAGCAGCCCCCTAGCGGGAGGACCCCAAGAGACCCAGTACTTC
CASSPLAGGPQETQYF
>once|TRBJ2-3|TRBV6-5|-
TGTGCCAGCAGTCCCCAGACTCCAGATACGCAGTATTTT
CASSPQTPDTQYF
>-|TRBJ2-3|TRBV6-1|TRBD2
TGTGCCAGCAGCTTGGAGGGGAGGGCGCTAGATACGCGGTATTTT
CASSLEGRALDTRYF
>-|TRBJ1-4|TRBV11-2|-
TGTGCCAACAGATTAGAGGTTGGGGACGAAATACTGTTTTTT
CANRLEVGDEILFF
>-|TRBJ2-2|TRBV7-3|-
TGTGCCAGCAGTAACACACACACCGGGGAGCTGTTTTTT
CASSNTHTGELFF
>-|TRBJ2-1|TRBV29-1|TRBD2
TGCAGTGCCCCCACGGGGGGTCAGCAGATCTTC
CSAPTGGQQIF
>-|TRBJ1-1|TRBV11-2|TRBD1
TGTGCCAACAGCCGAATGGGAGGACAGGGGTTCGGCATTGAAGCTTTCTTT
CANSRMGGQGFGIEAFF
>-|TRBJ1-1|TRBV6-2/TRBV6-3|TRBD1
TGTGCCAGCAATCCCCAGGGGGGTATCTTTGAAGCTTTCTTT
CASNPQGGIFEAFF
>once|TRBJ2-5|TRBV18|-
TGTGCCAGTTCACCGGTAACGGGAGAGACCCAGTACTTC
CASSPVTGETQYF
>-|TRBJ2-7|TRBV6-1|TRBD2
TGTGTCAGCACCCCTAGCGGGAGTGAAGGCGAGCAGTACTTT
CVSTPSGSEGEQYF
>-|TRBJ2-3|TRBV2|TRBD1
TGTGCCAGCAGATTAACAGGGGTGTCGCCAGATACGCAGTATTTT
CASRLTGVSPDTQYF
>-|TRBJ2-7|TRBV4-1|-
TGCGCCAGCAGCCAAGATTACGGGGGGACATGCGAGCAGTACTTC
CASSQDYGGTCEQYF
>-|TRBJ2-1|TRBV4-1|-
TGTGTCAGCAGCCAGGAGGGGTCCTACATTGAGCAGTTCTTC
CVSSQEGSYIEQFF
>-|TRBJ2-3|TRBV10-2|-
TGCGCCAGCAGTGAATGGACTAACGGGAGTGGGGCGGATACGCAGTATTTT
CASSEWTNGSGADTQYF
>-|TRBJ2-7|TRBV4-2|TRBD2
TGTGCCAGCAGCCAAGATAGTGGTAGCGGGGGATTCTACGACCAGTACTTC
CASSQDSGSGGFYDQYF
>-|TRBJ2-1|TRBV7-8|-
TGTGCCAGCAGCCCGAAAGATGCCTGGGTAAATGAGCAGTTCTTC
CASSPKDAWVNEQFF
>-|TRBJ2-3|TRBV13|-
TGTACCAGCAGCTTAGAGAATGCAGATACGCAGTATTTT
CTSSLENADTQYF
>-|TRBJ2-7|TRBV4-1|-
TGCGCCAGCAGCCAAGAATGGGAGAGGCGCTACGAGCAGTACTTC
CASSQEWERRYEQYF
>few|TRBJ1-1|TRBV19|-
TGTGCCAGTAGTATCTTCATGGGCAGGGGAGCTTTCTTT
CASSIFMGRGAFF
>-|TRBJ2-5|TRBV7-8|-
TGTGCCAGCAGTCCAGGGATACAAGAGACCCAGTACTTC
CASSPGIQETQYF
>-|TRBJ2-5|TRBV4-1|-
TGCGCCAGCAGCCAAGATAGGACTAAGCCGGGGACCAGGTACTTC
CASSQDRTKPGTRYF
>many|TRBJ2-7|TRBV5-1|-
TGCGCCAGCAGCGGCTCTTGGGGGGTAAACTACGAGCAGTACTTC
CASSGSWGVNYEQYF
>-|TRBJ2-1|TRBV29-1|-
TGCGGCGTGGAGGGGACAGAAGAGAATGAGCAGTTCTTC
CGVEGTEENEQFF
>-|TRBJ2-5|TRBV10-2|TRBD1
TGCGCCAACAGTGAGTCAGACAGGGGAGAAGAGACCCAGTACTTC
CANSESDRGEETQYF
>-|TRBJ1-5|TRBV5-1|TRBD1
TGCGCCAGCAGCTTGGCGGGACAGGGAATGAGAAACAATAAGCCCCAGCATTTT
CASSLAGQGMRNNKPQHF
>-|TRBJ1-3|TRBV10-3|-
TGTGACATCGGGCCTGGAAACACCATATATTTT
CDIGPGNTIYF
>-|TRBJ2-2|TRBV29-1|-
TGCAGCGTTGGGCGAGCGGCACTTATCACCGGGGAGCTGTTTTTT
CSVGRAALITGELFF
>once|TRBJ2-3|TRBV29-1|-
TGCAGCGTACTCCCTAGCATAGATACGCAGTATTTT
CSVLPSIDTQYF
>-|TRBJ2-3|TRBV5-8|TRBD1
TGTGTCAGCAGCCCTGGGACAGTAACATACACAGATACGCAGTATTTT
CVSSPGTVTYTDTQYF
>many|TRBJ1-5|TRBV29-1|TRBD1
TGCAGCGTTGTGACAGGGGGCGGTCAGCCCCAGCATTTT
CSVVTGGGQPQHF
>-|TRBJ1-4|TRBV7-8|TRBD1
TGTGCAAGCGGCCAGGGGGGGACTAATGAAAAACTGTTTTTT
CASGQGGTNEKLFF
>many|TRBJ2-1|TRBV11-1|-
TGTGCCAGCAGCTCCCCCAGACGGGGGACCTACAATGGGCAGTTCTTC
CASSSPRRGTYNGQFF
>-|TRBJ2-2|TRBV4-1|-
TGCGCCGGCAGCCCGGACATGGGGAATGCCTGGGAGCTGTTTTTT
CAGSPDMGNAWELFF
>-|TRBJ2-1|TRBV11-2|-
TGTGCCAGCAGCCTCTCCTACCGGGGTCCCGTGAAGCAGATTCGCTCCTACGATGAGCAGTTCTTC
CASSLSYRGPVKQIRSYDEQFF
>-|TRBJ2-1|TRBV5-1|-
TGCTCCAGCAGCCCCACCGGGGCAGTAAACAATGAGCAGTTCTTC
CSSSPTGAVNNEQFF
>-|TRBJ1-5|TRBV11-2|-
TGTGTCAGCAGCTTAGGCCATCCCGGGACAAATCAGCCCCAACATTTT
CVSSLGHPGTNQPQHF
>once|TRBJ2-5|TRBV6-1|-
TGTGCCAGCGAAGTTAGCGAGACCCAAGAGACCCAGTACTTC
CASEVSETQETQYF
>many|TRBJ1-2|TRBV6-1|TRBD1
TGTGCCAGCACCCGAGGGGGCAGCCACTATGGCTACACCTTC
CASTRGGSHYGYTF
>-|TRBJ2-2|TRBV5-4|-
TGTACTAGCAGCTTGGGCAGACAGGGCACGGGGGAGCTGGTTTTT
CTSSLGRQGTGELVF
>once|TRBJ2-1|TRBV7-8|TRBD2
TGTGCCAGCAGGCCTAGCGGTCCCCCTCTTGGGGAGCAGTTCTTC
CASRPSGPPLGEQFF